A single sample gave rise to the 25 T cell receptor beta chains below, sequenced in a study of tumor-infiltrating lymphocytes in primary liver carcinoma. RNA and DNA were co-extracted from about 20-30 mg of unsorted bulk tissue. A primer in the constant region served to generate TCR beta cDNA from approximately 450 ng of total RNA. Construction of TCR beta libraries relied on three successive nested multiplex PCR rounds employing slightly modified ARM-PCR. Amplification in the first two PCR rounds was performed using TRBV1-TRBV30 forward primers and a C-beta reverse primer for about 10 cycles each. TCRdb re-analysed the multiplex PCR reads in MiXCR, keeping a single row per CDR3 protein. The sample yields some 120,000 distinct CDR3 sequences, 55% to 75% seen once. Sequencing input: liver tumor tissue from sampling region 3. Subset indicated: tumor region T3, left-lateral pole. The receptors originated from a woman in her sixties with primary liver carcinoma and hepatitis B virus infection.

This clonotype was seen ten or more times. The CDR3 nucleotides are TGTGCCAGCAGTTCGGGACTTCATACGCAGTATTTT. It translates to CASSSGLHTQYF. The chain links TRBV28 to TRBJ2-3; a weak D match, TRBD2 (6 bases). Per the germline V gene, CDR1 is MDHEN and CDR2 is SYDVKM. This CDR3 is 12 amino acids long. Trimming stripped 4 bases from V and 7 bases from J, with 9 bases between.

The J gene is TRBJ2-7, the V gene TRBV5-6; perhaps TRBD2 as D (6 bases). The germline V gene has CDR1 SGHDT and CDR2 YYEEEE. The CDR3 totals 15 residues. The V end was cut by 1 base, the J end by 4 bases, with 15 bases between. CDR3 residues: CASSLRPSVGYEQYF. In DNA, the CDR3 is TGTGCCAGCAGCTTGAGGCCTAGCGTAGGGTACGAGCAGTACTTC.

Of note for this clonotype: The junction does not match germline at one end; this may be a read error. The V call is TRBV11-2, the J call TRBJ2-3; a weak D match, TRBD2 (6 bases). This CDR3 has 13 amino acids. The germline V gene encodes CDR1 SGHAT and CDR2 FQNNGV. The CDR3 here is CASNLDREDTQYF. The DNA for the CDR3 is TGTGCAAGCAACTTAGATCGGGAGGATACGCAGTATTTT.

This clonotype was detected only a few times. The chain recombines TRBV12-3 or TRBV12-4 with TRBJ1-2; D ambiguous. V was cut by 0 bases and J by 4 bases, with 3 bases left in between. The CDR3 spans 12 residues. The chain's CDR3 is CASSLAVYGYTF. Written as DNA, the CDR3 is TGTGCCAGCAGTTTAGCAGTCTATGGCTACACCTTC.

The chain links TRBV28 to TRBJ2-1; D ambiguous. Germline lookup yields CDR1 MDHEN and CDR2 SYDVKM. V lost 2 bases and J 10 bases, leaving 15 bases between the germline ends. This CDR3 is built from 14 residues. CDR3 DNA: TGTGCCAGCAGTTTAATGGCCCCCATGAAAGAGCAGTTCTTC. Translating gives CASSLMAPMKEQFF.

Many counts were recorded for this clonotype. DNA of the CDR3: TGTGCCAGCACCCCCGACAGGGTCCAGGGTGGCTACACCTTC. It yields the protein CASTPDRVQGGYTF. The chain employs TRBV6-5 and TRBJ1-2, with 7 bases identical to TRBD1. CDR1 is MNHEY and CDR2 is SVGAGI in the germline V gene. The CDR3 is 14 residues long. V shed 7 bases and J 7 bases; nucleotides not matched to a gene: 12.

On this clonotype itself: Lacking the conserved final phenylalanine or tryptophan, this CDR3 likely reflects a read error. V usage is TRBV5-5 and J usage is TRBJ2-6, with TRBD1 as a possible D gene (5 bases). The CDR3 loop spans 16 amino acids. Trimming took off 5 bases at V and 2 bases at J, with 14 bases between the two ends. Germline values: CDR1 SGHKS, CDR2 YYEKEE (reference sequence). The chain's CDR3 is CASSSPKGTGANVLTL. CDR3 sequence (DNA): TGTGCCAGCAGTTCGCCAAAGGGGACTGGGGCCAACGTCCTGACTCTC.

This clonotype appeared many times. The gene calls are TRBV29-1 and TRBJ2-3; D unresolved. Trimming left V 4 bases short and J 1 base short, with 6 bases between. The CDR3 totals 12 residues. Germline V gene lookup returns CDR1 SQVTM and CDR2 ANQGSEA. DNA for the CDR3: TGCAGCGTTGTCTCAGGCACAGATACGCAGTATTTT. Translating it yields CSVVSGTDTQYF.

The chain uses TRBV11-1 and TRBJ2-5, with D tentatively TRBD1 or TRBD2 (5 bases each). The CDR3 contains 15 residues. Germline lookup yields CDR1 SGHAT and CDR2 FQDESV (reference sequence). V was pared by 10 bases and J by 2 bases, with 20 bases between. The CDR3 DNA reads TGTGCCATCATCTCGCCCGGGACCGATCAAGAGACCCAGTACTTC. Amino acids: CAIISPGTDQETQYF.

A note on this clonotype: A junction end diverges from the germline sequence, so it may reflect a read error. The chain uses TRBV12-3 or TRBV12-4 and TRBJ1-1; no reliable D call. The CDR3 spans 12 residues. CDR3 in amino acids: CASSNRVTEAIF. The CDR3 nucleotides are TGTGCCAGCAGTAACCGGGTCACTGAAGCTATCTTT.

V and J are TRBV7-9 and TRBJ1-4; the D gene is possibly TRBD1 (6 bases). Trimming stripped 2 bases from V and 3 bases from J, with 16 bases between. Germline CDR1 and CDR2: SEHNR and FQNEAQ (reference sequence). This CDR3 spans 17 amino acids. CDR3 DNA: TGTGCCAGCAGCTTATTGAGCACAGGGTTCGCTAATGAAAAACTGTTTTTT. It yields the protein CASSLLSTGFANEKLFF.

This clonotype was observed a single time. A read error is possible here, since a much larger clone lies one base away. The V call is TRBV10-2, the J call TRBJ2-4, with D perhaps matching TRBD1 (6 bases). The CDR3 contains 16 residues. The germline V gene encodes CDR1 WSHSY and CDR2 SAAADI. The chain's CDR3 is CVTSGAGPLAKNIQYF. CDR3 DNA: TGCGTCACCTCAGGGGCAGGGCCTTTAGCCAAAAACATTCAGTACTTC.

About this clonotype itself: At one end the junction does not follow the germline gene, possibly because of a read error. This chain's CDR3 is CTSSLETGGNSPLHF. CDR3 DNA: TGCACCAGCAGCTTAGAAACGGGAGGCAATTCTCCCCTCCACTTT. V is TRBV11-2 and J is TRBJ1-6; D unclear. The CDR3 spans 15 residues. Germline values: CDR1 SGHAT, CDR2 FQNNGV.

On this clonotype itself: The junction shows a germline mismatch at one end, possibly a read error. The chain carries TRBV14 and TRBJ2-5, with a tentative D call TRBD2 (6 bases). In germline, CDR1 is SGHDN, CDR2 FVKESK. The CDR3 length is 15 residues. The CDR3 sequence is CAGSAQSDLRETQYF. The CDR3 DNA sequence: TGTGCCGGCAGCGCCCAGAGTGACCTCCGGGAGACCCAGTATTTC.

The sample holds a few counts of this clonotype. A much larger clone sits a single nucleotide away, making a read error possible. The V and J genes are TRBV12-3 or TRBV12-4 and TRBJ2-6; possible D gene TRBD1, 5 bases. The CDR3 spans 15 residues. In DNA, the CDR3 is TGTGCCAGCAGTTTGAGCTTCTCTGGGGCCAACGTCATGACTTTC. It yields the protein CASSLSFSGANVMTF.

This clonotype occurred many times. The chain employs TRBV4-1 and TRBJ2-7; either TRBD1 or TRBD2 may fit D (5 bases each). The CDR3 has 17 amino acids. V was shortened by 0 bases and J by 1 base, with 16 bases between the two germline ends. Germline CDR1 and CDR2: MGHRA and YSYEKL. This CDR3 is CASSQESTGTVSYEQYF. The CDR3 region has the DNA TGCGCCAGCAGCCAAGAATCGACGGGGACGGTTTCCTACGAGCAGTACTTC.

The chain is built from TRBV28 and TRBJ2-5, with 13 bases fitting TRBD2. The CDR3 has 15 amino acids. Germline V gives CDR1 MDHEN, CDR2 SYDVKM. Trimming at V came to 6 bases and at J to 4 bases, leaving 5 bases not matched to a gene. The CDR3 region has the DNA TGTGCCAGCAGGAAACTAGCGGGGGGGACAGAGACCCAGTACTTC. It encodes CASRKLAGGTETQYF.

Only one count was recorded for this clonotype. This is likely a read error, given that the CDR3 carries no conserved phenylalanine or tryptophan at its end. V is TRBV4-1 and J is TRBJ2-7; D perhaps matches TRBD2 (6 bases). Germline-derived CDR1 and CDR2 are MGHRA and YSYEKL. V was cut by 4 bases and J by 6 bases, with 19 bases left in between. The length of the CDR3 is 15 residues. This CDR3 reads CASSPSLTGEGEQYS. The DNA for the CDR3 is TGCGCCAGCAGCCCGAGCCTAACGGGAGAAGGCGAGCAGTACTCC.

The rearrangement links TRBV19 to TRBJ2-7; 12 nucleotides agree with TRBD2. Germline-derived CDR1 and CDR2 are LNHDA and SQIVND (reference sequence). CDR3 length: 14 amino acids. Trimming at V came to 7 bases and at J to 0 bases, leaving 1 base not matched to a gene. DNA of the CDR3: TGTGCCAGTAAGACTAGCGGGAGCTCCTACGAGCAGTACTTC. Encoded protein: CASKTSGSSYEQYF.

A note on this clonotype: Given a much more abundant clone one base away, this may be a read error. The V call is TRBV4-2, the J call TRBJ2-5; tentative D call: TRBD2 (5 bases). The germline V gene has CDR1 LGHNA and CDR2 YNFKEQ. The V end was cut by 0 bases, the J end by 3 bases, with 11 bases between. The CDR3 spans 15 residues. The DNA of the CDR3 is TGTGCCAGCAGCCAAGACGGAGGTAGAGAAGAGACCCAGTACTTC. This sequence encodes CASSQDGGREETQYF.

Worth noting for this clonotype: A much more abundant neighbour one base away suggests this may be a read error. This chain connects TRBV6-1 to TRBJ1-2; possible D gene TRBD1, 5 bases. Per the germline V gene, CDR1 is MNHNS and CDR2 is SASEGT. The V and J ends lost 1 base and 5 bases respectively, with 14 bases between them. The CDR3 sequence is 15 residues long. CDR3 loop: CASSEVAGTPYGYTF. The CDR3 nucleotides read TGTGCCAGCAGTGAAGTGGCAGGGACCCCTTATGGCTACACCTTC.

The V gene is TRBV20-1, the J gene TRBJ1-1; no definite D call. Germline CDR1 DFQATT, CDR2 SNEGSKA (reference sequence). Trimming took 0 bases from V and 1 from J, leaving 12 bases between them. The CDR3 spans 15 residues. For the CDR3, the DNA is TGCAGTGCTAGAGATGGGAGGCAGACGAACACTGAAGCTTTCTTT. This sequence encodes CSARDGRQTNTEAFF.

The chain is built from TRBV20-1 and TRBJ2-7; 10 bases are a match to TRBD2. Unmatched junction bases numbered 7, after V lost 6 bases and J lost 5 bases. This CDR3 spans 13 amino acids. CDR1 DFQATT and CDR2 SNEGSKA come from the germline V gene (reference sequence). CDR3 DNA sequence: TGCAGTGCGAGGGCTAGCGGGAGCCACGAGCAGTACTTC. It is translated as CSARASGSHEQYF.

This clonotype has only a few counts. A much bigger clone sits one base away, suggesting this may be a read error. The rearrangement joins TRBV12-3 or TRBV12-4 to TRBJ2-7; D is unclear. This CDR3 is 15 amino acids long. CDR3 in DNA: TGTGCCAGCAGCCCTGATATAGGGCGGTCCTACAAGCAGTACTTC. It encodes CASSPDIGRSYKQYF.

The CDR3 DNA is TGTGCCAGTAGGTCGGGGGTCGAGCAGTACTTC. Translation: CASRSGVEQYF. The chain employs TRBV6-2 or TRBV6-3 and TRBJ2-7; tentatively, D is TRBD2 (6 bases). The CDR3 is 11 residues long. V was pared by 9 bases and J by 6 bases, with 12 bases between. Germline loops: CDR1 MNHEY, CDR2 SVGEGT.